This T cell receptor beta chain was identified during a study of technical replicates of blood from several donors. Germline trimming cut 6 bases from V and 7 bases from J; bases unmatched to any gene: 11. The CDR3 runs 14 residues. Germline values: CDR1 PRHDT, CDR2 FYEKMQ (reference sequence). Repertoires were generated with immunoSEQ multiplex PCR, while TCRdb's copy carries only in-frame clones and drops some. The top ten hold more than 4.5% of the sample, which has 60,000 to 70,000 clones, 75% to 90% seen once. This sequence joins TRBV13 and TRBJ2-7, with TRBD2 matching over 8 bases. Specimen: PBMCs. This sequence was found in a human donor in good health. Some clones in this sample may be carry-over from other donors' samples. The CDR3 nucleotides read TGTGCCAGCAGGCCTTTCGGGGGGGCGAGGGAGCAGTACTTC. Translation: CASRPFGGAREQYF.